This T cell receptor beta chain was documented in a study of blood T cell repertoires in COVID-19. Using immunoSEQ multiplex PCR, the repertoire was profiled, and TCRdb retains in-frame clones only, with some absent. The sample has about 500,000 clones; about 85% are singletons. V lost 0 bases to trimming and J lost 0 bases, with 4 bases between them. Germline V gene lookup returns CDR1 LNHNV and CDR2 YYDKDF (reference sequence). This CDR3 is built from 14 residues. The sequenced material came from PBMCs or T cells enriched from blood (not recorded which). The rearrangement joins TRBV15 to TRBJ2-3; D is unclear. This sequence was found in a woman under 30 who had recovered from COVID-19. This chain's CDR3 is CATSRDLSTDTQYF. The CDR3 nucleotides read TGTGCCACCAGCAGAGATCTCAGCACAGATACGCAGTATTTT. Full variable domain (missing parts from reference TRBV15 and TRBJ2-3): DAMVIQNPRYQVTQFGKPVTLSCSQTLNHNVMYWYQQKSSQAPKLLFHYYDKDFNNEADTPDNFQSRRPNTSFCFLDIRSPGLGDTAMYLCATSRDLSTDTQYFGPGTRLTVL.